The T cell receptor beta chain described here comes from a study of T cells in localized non-small cell lung cancer. The study, taken as a whole, reports: The study linked higher blood T cell density to longer overall survival.

CDR1 and CDR2 (germline): SGDLS, YYNGEE. V dropped 3 bases and J dropped 5; count of bases not matched to a gene: 4. The CDR3 loop spans 14 amino acids. This clone has just one count. Its antigen is as yet unknown. Some clones are missing from TCRdb's copy, which holds only in-frame ones; the method was immunoSEQ multiplex PCR. The sample yields approximately 80,000 clones, around 80% seen once. The sample in question was peripheral blood, obtained before any cancer treatment. The receptor was derived from a female donor at least 60 years old with stage I lung adenocarcinoma. This chain uses TRBV9 with TRBJ1-5, with 8 positions matching TRBD1. The CDR3: CASSEDREYQPQHF. Here the CDR3 DNA reads TGTGCCAGCAGCGAGGACAGGGAGTATCAGCCCCAGCATTTT. The full variable domain, with the rest looked up from reference TRBV9 and TRBJ1-5, is DSGVTQTPKHLITATGQRVTLRCSPRSGDLSVYWYQQSLDQGLQFLIQYYNGEERAKGNILERFSAQQFPDLHSELNLSSLELGDSALYFCASSEDREYQPQHFGDGTRLSIL.